This T cell receptor (beta chain) was retrieved from a study of blood T cell repertoires in COVID-19. The overall study: In each case, the material was cDNA or gDNA derived from T cells, B-cell-depleted T cells, or PBMCs.

Trimming stripped 5 bases from V and 4 bases from J, with 11 bases between. The CDR3 spans 14 residues. Germline V lookup: CDR1 SSHAT, CDR2 FNYEAQ (reference sequence). Sequencing used immunoSEQ multiplex PCR; TCRdb keeps in-frame clones, though not all of them. The table shows under 50,000 clones, with around 70% occurring only once. This TCR was recovered from a man of 80 years or more with acute or convalescent COVID-19. The gene calls are TRBV7-7 and TRBJ2-2; possibly TRBD2 for D (6 bases). The specimen sequenced was peripheral blood. CDR3 in DNA: TGTGCCAGCAGCGCCGGGGGTGGCACCGGGGAGCTGTTTTTT. Its translation: CASSAGGGTGELFF.